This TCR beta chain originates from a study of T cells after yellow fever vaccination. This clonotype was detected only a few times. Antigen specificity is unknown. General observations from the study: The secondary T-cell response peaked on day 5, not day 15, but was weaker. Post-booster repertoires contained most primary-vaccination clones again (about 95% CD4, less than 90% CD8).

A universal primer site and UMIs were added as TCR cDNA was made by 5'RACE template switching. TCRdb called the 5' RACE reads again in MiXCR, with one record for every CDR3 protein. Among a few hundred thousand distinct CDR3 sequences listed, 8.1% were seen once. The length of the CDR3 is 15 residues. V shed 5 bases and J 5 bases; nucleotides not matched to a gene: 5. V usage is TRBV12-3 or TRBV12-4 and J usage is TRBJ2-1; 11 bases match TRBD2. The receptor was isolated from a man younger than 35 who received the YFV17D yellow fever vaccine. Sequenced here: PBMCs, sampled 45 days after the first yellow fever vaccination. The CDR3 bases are TGTGCCAGCAGTGGAAGACTAGCGGGGAACAATGAGCAGTTCTTC. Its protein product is CASSGRLAGNNEQFF.